This TCR beta chain was captured by sequencing in a study of CD8 T cells in ankylosing spondylitis. Whole-study findings and limits: Disease-linked clones bore a CD8+ phenotype, appearing relatively rarely in peripheral blood.

This CDR3 is built from 15 residues. V lost 5 bases and J lost 2, with 16 bases in between. Looked up from germline, CDR1 is SGHVS and CDR2 is FNYEAQ. The sample holds many counts of this clonotype. Its antigen is not identified. Quantitative 5'-RACE with molecular barcodes generated TCR beta libraries. From the 5' RACE reads, TCRdb called clonotypes with MiXCR, one entry per CDR3 protein. Of 180,000 or so distinct CDR3 sequences in the sample, 9.5% to 13% were seen once. Specimen: blood, either unsorted or a sorted T cell fraction (not recorded which). J is TRBJ2-7 and V is TRBV7-6; D may be TRBD2 (6 bases). The TCR sequence derives from a male donor with ankylosing spondylitis or in good health (not recorded which). DNA of the CDR3: TGTGCCAGCAGCCGCGAGGACGGGAGAGCCTACGAGCAGTACTTC. Protein product: CASSREDGRAYEQYF.